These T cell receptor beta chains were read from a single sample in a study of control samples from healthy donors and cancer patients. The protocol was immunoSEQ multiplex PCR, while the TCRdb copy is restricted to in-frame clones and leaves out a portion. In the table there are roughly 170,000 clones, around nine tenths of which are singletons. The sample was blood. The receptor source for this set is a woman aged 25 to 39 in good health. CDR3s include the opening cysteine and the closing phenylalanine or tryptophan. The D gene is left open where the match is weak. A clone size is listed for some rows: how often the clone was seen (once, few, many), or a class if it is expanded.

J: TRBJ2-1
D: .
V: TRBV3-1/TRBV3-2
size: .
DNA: TGTGCCAGCAGCCGTGGGGTCGACACCTCTGGGTACAATGAGCAGTTCTTC
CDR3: CASSRGVDTSGYNEQFF

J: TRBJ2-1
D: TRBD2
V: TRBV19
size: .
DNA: TGTGCCAGTACCCCGGGACTAAACTACAATGAGCAGTTCTTC
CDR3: CASTPGLNYNEQFF

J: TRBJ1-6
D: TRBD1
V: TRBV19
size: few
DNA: TGTGCCAGTAGTGAAGGGGGCTGGGGTTCACCCCTCCACTTT
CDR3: CASSEGGWGSPLHF

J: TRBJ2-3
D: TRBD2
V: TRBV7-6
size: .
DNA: TGTGCCAGCAGCTTAGCAGCGGGGGTCTTAAATACGCAGTATTTT
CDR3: CASSLAAGVLNTQYF

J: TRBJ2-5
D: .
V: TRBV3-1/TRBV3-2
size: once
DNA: TGTGCCTGCGAAGGGGTGACTCAGTACTTC
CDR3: CACEGVTQYF

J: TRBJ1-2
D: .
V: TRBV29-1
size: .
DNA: TGCAGCGTTGGCGTCATCAACTATGGCTACACCTTC
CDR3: CSVGVINYGYTF

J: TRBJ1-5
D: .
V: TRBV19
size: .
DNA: TGTGCCAGTAGAGTCACGACAGGCGGCAATCAGCCCCAGCATTTT
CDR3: CASRVTTGGNQPQHF

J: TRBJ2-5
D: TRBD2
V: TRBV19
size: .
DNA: TGTGCCAGTAGTATAGCCAGCGGGGGCCAAGGAGAGACCCAGTACTTC
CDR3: CASSIASGGQGETQYF

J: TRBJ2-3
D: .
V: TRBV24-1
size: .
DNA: TGTGCCACCAGTGATATTGGCACATTCACAGATACGCAGTATTTT
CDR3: CATSDIGTFTDTQYF

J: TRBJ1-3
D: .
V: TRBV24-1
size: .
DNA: TGTGCCACCAGTGATTCAGGGTTGCTAAACACCATATATTTT
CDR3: CATSDSGLLNTIYF

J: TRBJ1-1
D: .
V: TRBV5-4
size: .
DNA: TGTGCCAGTTCGACAGTCCTGAACACTGAAGCTTTCTTT
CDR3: CASSTVLNTEAFF

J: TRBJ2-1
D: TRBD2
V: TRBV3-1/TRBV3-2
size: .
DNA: TGTGCCAGCAGCCTTGGACTAGCGGACAATGAGCAGTTCTTC
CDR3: CASSLGLADNEQFF

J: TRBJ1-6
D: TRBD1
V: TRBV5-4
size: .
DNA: TGTGCCAGCAGCTTGGATCTGACAGGGAATTCACCCCTCCACTTT
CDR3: CASSLDLTGNSPLHF

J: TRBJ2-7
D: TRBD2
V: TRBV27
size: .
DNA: TGTGCCAGCAAGCCGACCTGGGCGGGAGGTGTCTACGAGCAGTACTTC
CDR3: CASKPTWAGGVYEQYF

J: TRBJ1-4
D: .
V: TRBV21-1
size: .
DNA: TGTGCCAGCGACAGGGGACTCCCAACTAATGAAAAACTGTTTTTT
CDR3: CASDRGLPTNEKLFF

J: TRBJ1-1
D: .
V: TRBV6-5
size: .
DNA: TGTGCCCACTCGCGGGGGTCGAACACTGAAGCTTTCTTT
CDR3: CAHSRGSNTEAFF

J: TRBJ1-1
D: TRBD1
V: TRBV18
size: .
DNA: TGTGCCAGCTCCCCCGGGACAGGGAGGCCTTTCTTT
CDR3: CASSPGTGRPFF

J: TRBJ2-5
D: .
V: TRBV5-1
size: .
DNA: TGCGCCAGCAGCTTGGATAGACAAGAGACCCAGTACTTC
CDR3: CASSLDRQETQYF

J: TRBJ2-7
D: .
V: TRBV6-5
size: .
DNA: TGTGCCAGCAGTTACTCGGGTTTCACCTACGAGCAGTACTTC
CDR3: CASSYSGFTYEQYF

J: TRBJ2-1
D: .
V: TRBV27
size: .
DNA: TGTGCCAGCAGTTTATCGGGTGAGTCACTGGCTTTCAATGAGCAGTTCTTC
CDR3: CASSLSGESLAFNEQFF

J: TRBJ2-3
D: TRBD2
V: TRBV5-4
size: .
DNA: TGTGCCAGCAGCTACCGGCTAGCGGAAAACACAGATACGCAGTATTTT
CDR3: CASSYRLAENTDTQYF

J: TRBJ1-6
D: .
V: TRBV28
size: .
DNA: TGTGCCAGCGGTTCCCCGGGACAAAAGAATTCACCCCTCCACTTT
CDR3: CASGSPGQKNSPLHF

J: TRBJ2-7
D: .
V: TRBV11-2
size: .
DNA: TGTGCCAGCAGCGCACCCGGGAGTGTATACGAGCAGTACTTC
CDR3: CASSAPGSVYEQYF

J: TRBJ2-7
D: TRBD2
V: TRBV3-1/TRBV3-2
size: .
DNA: TGTGCCAGCAGCCAGGGGACTAGCGGGACGCTCTACGAGCAGTACTTC
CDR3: CASSQGTSGTLYEQYF

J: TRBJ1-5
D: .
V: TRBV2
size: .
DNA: TGTGCCAGTGCAGCCCTTAGTAGCAATCAGCCCCAGCATTTT
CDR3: CASAALSSNQPQHF

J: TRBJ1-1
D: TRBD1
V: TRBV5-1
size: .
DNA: TGCGCCAGCAGCTTGACGGGACAGTATCATGCTGAAGCTTTCTTT
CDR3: CASSLTGQYHAEAFF

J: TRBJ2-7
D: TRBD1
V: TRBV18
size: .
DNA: TGTGCCAGCTCACCGACAGGGTACGTCAACGAGCAGTACTTC
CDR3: CASSPTGYVNEQYF

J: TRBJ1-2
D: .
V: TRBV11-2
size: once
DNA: TGTGCCAGCAGCTTGCAGGTTAACTATGGCTACACCTTC
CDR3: CASSLQVNYGYTF

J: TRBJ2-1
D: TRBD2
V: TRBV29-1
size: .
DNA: TGCAGCGTTGGTACTAGCGGATCCTACAATGAGCAGTTCTTC
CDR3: CSVGTSGSYNEQFF

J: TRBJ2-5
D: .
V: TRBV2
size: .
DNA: TGTGCCAGCAGAAATGTGGAAGCGCGCGGGGAGACCCAGTACTTC
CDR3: CASRNVEARGETQYF

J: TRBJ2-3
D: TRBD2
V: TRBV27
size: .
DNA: TGTGCCGGGAGGACTAGCAGTAACACAGATACGCAGTATTTT
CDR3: CAGRTSSNTDTQYF

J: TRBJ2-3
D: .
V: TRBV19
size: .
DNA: TGTGCCAGTAGTATAGATAGTACAGATACGCAGTATTTT
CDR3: CASSIDSTDTQYF

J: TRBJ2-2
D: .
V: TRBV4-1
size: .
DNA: TGCGCCAGCAGCCAAGAGCGATACACCGGGGAGCTGTTTTTT
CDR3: CASSQERYTGELFF

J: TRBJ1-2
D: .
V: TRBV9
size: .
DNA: TGTGCCAGCAGCGTAGGGTGGTCGGCCAACTATGGCTACACCTTC
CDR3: CASSVGWSANYGYTF

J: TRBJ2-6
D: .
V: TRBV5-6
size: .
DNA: TGTGCCAGCAGCTTGGGAGTCAGCGCTGGGGCCAACGTCCTGACTTTC
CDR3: CASSLGVSAGANVLTF

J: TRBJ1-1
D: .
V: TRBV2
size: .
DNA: TGTGCCAGCAGGTCCCGGGACCTAGCTACTGAAGCTTTCTTT
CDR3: CASRSRDLATEAFF

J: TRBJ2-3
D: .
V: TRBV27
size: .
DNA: TGTGCCAGCAGGCACGTAGGGGCGCAGTATTTT
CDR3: CASRHVGAQYF

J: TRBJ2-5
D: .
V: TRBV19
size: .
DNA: TGTGCCAGTAGTGTGACTGGGGCCCCGGAGACCCAGTACTTC
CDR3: CASSVTGAPETQYF

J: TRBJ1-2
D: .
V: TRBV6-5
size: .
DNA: TGTGCCAGCAGTTATGAGGCTACCTATGGCTACACCTTC
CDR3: CASSYEATYGYTF

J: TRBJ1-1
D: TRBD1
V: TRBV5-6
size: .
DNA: TGTGCCAGCAGCCTATACAGGGGGCTGAGCACTGAAGCTTTCTTT
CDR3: CASSLYRGLSTEAFF

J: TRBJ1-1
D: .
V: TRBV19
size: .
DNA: TGTGCCAGTAGTCCTAACAGGGAGATTCGGACTGAAGCTTTCTTT
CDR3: CASSPNREIRTEAFF

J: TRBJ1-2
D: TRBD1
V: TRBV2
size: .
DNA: TGTGCCAGCAGCGTAAATACAGGGGTACACGGCTACACCTTC
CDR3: CASSVNTGVHGYTF

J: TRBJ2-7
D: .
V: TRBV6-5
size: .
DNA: TGTGCCAGCATCGTCAGCCCCCCGAGATCCTACGAGCAGTACTTC
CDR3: CASIVSPPRSYEQYF

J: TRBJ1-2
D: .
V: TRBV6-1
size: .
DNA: TGTGCCAGCAGTGAGAGAAGGTCCGGGGGTGGCTACACCTTC
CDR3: CASSERRSGGGYTF

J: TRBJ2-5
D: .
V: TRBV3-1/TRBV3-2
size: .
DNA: TGTGCCAGCAGCCAAGATTACAGTAGGGGCCGGGAGACCCAGTACTTC
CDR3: CASSQDYSRGRETQYF

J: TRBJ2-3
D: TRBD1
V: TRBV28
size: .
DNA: TGTGCCAGCAGTTTACTTGCGACAGGGTTCGGCACAGATACGCAGTATTTT
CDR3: CASSLLATGFGTDTQYF

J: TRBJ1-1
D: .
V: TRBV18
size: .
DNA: TGTGCCAGCTCACCCGGGGGTGGGAACACTGAAGCTTTCTTT
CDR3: CASSPGGGNTEAFF

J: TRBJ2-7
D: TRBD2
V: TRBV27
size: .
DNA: TGTGCCAGCAGGTCTAGCGGGTACGAGCAGTACTTC
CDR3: CASRSSGYEQYF

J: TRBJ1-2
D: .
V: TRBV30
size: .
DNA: TGTGCCTGGAGCGATAACTATGGCTACACCTTC
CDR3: CAWSDNYGYTF

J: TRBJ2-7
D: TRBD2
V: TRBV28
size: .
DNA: TGTGCCAGCAGTCGACTAGCGGGAGGTGGCGAGCAGTACTTC
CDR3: CASSRLAGGGEQYF